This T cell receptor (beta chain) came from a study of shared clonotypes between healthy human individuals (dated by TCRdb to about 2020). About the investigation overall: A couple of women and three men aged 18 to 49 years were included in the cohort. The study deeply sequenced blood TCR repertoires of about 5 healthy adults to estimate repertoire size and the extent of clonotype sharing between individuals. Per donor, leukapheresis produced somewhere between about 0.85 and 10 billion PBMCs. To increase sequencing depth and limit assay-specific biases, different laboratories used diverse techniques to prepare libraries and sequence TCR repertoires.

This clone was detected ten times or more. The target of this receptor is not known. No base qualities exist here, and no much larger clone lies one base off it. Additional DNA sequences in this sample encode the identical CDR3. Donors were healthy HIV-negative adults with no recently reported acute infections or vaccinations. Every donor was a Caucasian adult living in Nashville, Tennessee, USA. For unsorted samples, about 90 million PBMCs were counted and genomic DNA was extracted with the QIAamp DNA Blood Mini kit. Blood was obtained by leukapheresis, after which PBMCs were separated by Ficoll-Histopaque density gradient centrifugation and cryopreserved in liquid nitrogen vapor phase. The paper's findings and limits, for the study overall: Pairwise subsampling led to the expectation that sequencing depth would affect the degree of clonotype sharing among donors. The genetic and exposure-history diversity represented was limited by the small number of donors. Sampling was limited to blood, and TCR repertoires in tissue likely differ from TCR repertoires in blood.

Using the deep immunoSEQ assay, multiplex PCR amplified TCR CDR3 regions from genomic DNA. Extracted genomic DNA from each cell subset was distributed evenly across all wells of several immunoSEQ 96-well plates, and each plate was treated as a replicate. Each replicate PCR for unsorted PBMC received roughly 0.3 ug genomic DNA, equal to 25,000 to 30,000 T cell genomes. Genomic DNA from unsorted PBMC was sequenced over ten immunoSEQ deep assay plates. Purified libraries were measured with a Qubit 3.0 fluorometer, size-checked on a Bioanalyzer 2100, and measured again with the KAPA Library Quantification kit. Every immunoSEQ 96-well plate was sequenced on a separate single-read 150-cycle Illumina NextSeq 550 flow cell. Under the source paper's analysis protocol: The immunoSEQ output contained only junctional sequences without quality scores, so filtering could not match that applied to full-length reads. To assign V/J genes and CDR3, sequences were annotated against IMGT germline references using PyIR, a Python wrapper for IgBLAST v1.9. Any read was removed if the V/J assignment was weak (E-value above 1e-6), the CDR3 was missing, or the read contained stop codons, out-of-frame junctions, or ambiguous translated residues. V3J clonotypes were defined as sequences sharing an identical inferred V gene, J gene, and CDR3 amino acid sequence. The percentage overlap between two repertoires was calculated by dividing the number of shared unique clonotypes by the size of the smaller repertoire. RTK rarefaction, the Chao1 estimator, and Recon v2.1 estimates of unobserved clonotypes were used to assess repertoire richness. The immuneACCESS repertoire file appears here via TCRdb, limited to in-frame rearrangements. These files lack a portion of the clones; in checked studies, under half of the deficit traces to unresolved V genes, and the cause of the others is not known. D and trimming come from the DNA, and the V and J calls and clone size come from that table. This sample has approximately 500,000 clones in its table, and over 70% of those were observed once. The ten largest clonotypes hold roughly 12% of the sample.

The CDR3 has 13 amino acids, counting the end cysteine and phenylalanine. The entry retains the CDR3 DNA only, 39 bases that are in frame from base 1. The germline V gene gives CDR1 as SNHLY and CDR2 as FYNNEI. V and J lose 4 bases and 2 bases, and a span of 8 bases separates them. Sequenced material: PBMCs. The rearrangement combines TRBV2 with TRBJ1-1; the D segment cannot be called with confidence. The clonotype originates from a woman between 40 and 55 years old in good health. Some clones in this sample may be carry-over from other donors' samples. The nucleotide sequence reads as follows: TGTGCCAGCAGTGTTTCGACAAACACTGAAGCTTTCTTT. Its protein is CASSVSTNTEAFF.